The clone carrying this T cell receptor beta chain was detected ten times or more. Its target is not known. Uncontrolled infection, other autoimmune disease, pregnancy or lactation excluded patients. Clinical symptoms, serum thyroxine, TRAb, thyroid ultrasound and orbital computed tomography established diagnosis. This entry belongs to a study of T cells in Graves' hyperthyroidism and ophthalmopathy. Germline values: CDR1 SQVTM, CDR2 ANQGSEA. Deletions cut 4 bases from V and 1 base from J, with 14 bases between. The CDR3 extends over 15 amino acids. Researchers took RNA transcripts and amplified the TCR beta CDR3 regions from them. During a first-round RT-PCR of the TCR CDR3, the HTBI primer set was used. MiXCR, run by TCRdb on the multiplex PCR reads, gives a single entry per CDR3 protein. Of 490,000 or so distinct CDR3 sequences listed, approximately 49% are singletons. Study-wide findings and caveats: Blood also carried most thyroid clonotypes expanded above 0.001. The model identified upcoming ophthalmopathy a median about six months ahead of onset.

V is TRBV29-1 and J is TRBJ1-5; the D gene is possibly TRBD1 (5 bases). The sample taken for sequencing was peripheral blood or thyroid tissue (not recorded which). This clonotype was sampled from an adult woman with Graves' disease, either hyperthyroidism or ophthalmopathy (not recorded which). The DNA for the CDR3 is TGCAGCGTTGGATGGGAGGGGATAAGCAATCAGCCCCAGCATTTT. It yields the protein CSVGWEGISNQPQHF.